This TCR beta chain was profiled in a study of cytomegalovirus exposure and HLA in healthy donors. Study results and caveats: The likely origin of a cluster of highly shared sequence variants was a sequencing artifact. TCR beta V- and J-gene trimming, according to a later analysis, was linked to a missense DCLRE1C variant. Donors belonging to an Asian-associated ancestry cluster reportedly showed fewer N-insertions in productive TCRs than the approximately 680-donor mean, according to what a later analysis found.

Germline CDR1 reads MNHNS; CDR2 reads SASEGT. The CDR3 spans 15 residues. J lost 4 bases, V lost 4 bases, and 6 bases had no gene match. As to this clone: Its antigen is undetermined.

The PCR ran on 60 Vbeta and 13 Jbeta primers. Per the authors' pipeline: Counted up in a later analysis, unique TCR beta chains came to some 75 million, with around 11 million shared. Assay used: immunoSEQ multiplex PCR; TCRdb lists only in-frame clones, some missing. V and J calls and clone size are those listed in that table; D and trimming were worked out from the DNA. The sample holds 150,000 to 250,000 clones, around 86% seen once. The V gene is TRBV6-1, the J gene TRBJ1-2; 10 positions agree with TRBD1. Source material: PBMCs. This receptor was taken from a woman aged 45-65 years in good health and CMV-seropositive. CDR3 residues: CASSVRDRGVYGYTF. CDR3 nucleotide sequence: TGTGCCAGCAGTGTCCGGGACAGGGGTGTCTATGGCTACACCTTC.